A single T cell receptor (beta chain) is shown here with its context. In the authors' workflow: Reference gene primer amplification gave nucleated cell count estimates. This table comes from immunoSEQ multiplex PCR, and its TCRdb copy is limited to in-frame clones, with some not included. That table supplies the V and J calls and clone size; D and trimming were determined from the DNA. The sample gives approximately 230,000 clones, roughly 84% of which show up once; 20% is in the top ten. The data are from a study of blood T cell repertoires in COVID-19. The wider study: COVID-19 samples from acute and convalescent phases originated in the United States, Italy and Spain. Nucleic acid was either cDNA or gDNA, and it came from T cells, B-cell-depleted T cells, or PBMCs.

The CDR3 covers 14 residues. CDR1 is LGHDT and CDR2 is YNNKEL in the germline V gene (reference sequence). V was cut by 2 bases and J by 3 bases, with 5 bases left in between. The receptor was derived from a man younger than 40 with active or convalescent COVID-19. Sequencing was done on a sample of peripheral blood. The V and J genes are TRBV3-1 (or the pseudogene TRBV3-2) and TRBJ1-6, with unresolved D. The chain's CDR3 is CASSQQIYNSPLHF. The CDR3 coding sequence is TGTGCCAGCAGCCAACAAATCTATAATTCACCCCTCCACTTT.